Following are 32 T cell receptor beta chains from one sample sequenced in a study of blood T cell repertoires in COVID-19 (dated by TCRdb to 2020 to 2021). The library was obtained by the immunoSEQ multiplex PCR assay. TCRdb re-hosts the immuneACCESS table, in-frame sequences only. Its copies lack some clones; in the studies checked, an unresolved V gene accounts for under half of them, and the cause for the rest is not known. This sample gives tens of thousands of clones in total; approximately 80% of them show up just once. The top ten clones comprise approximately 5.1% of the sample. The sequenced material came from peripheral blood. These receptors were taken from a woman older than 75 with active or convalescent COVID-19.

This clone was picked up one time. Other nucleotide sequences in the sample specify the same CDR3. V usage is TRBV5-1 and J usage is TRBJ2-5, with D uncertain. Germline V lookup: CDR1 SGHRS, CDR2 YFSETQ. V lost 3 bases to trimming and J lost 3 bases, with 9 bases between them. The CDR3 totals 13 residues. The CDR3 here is CASSSLEKETQYF. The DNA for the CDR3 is TGCGCCAGCAGCTCACTTGAGAAAGAGACCCAGTACTTC. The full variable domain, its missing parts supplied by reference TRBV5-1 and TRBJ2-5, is KAGVTQTPRYLIKTRGQQVTLSCSPISGHRSVSWYQQTPGQGLQFLFEYFSETQRNKGNFPGRFSGRQFSNSRSEMNVSTLELGDSALYLCASSSLEKETQYFGPGTRLLVL.

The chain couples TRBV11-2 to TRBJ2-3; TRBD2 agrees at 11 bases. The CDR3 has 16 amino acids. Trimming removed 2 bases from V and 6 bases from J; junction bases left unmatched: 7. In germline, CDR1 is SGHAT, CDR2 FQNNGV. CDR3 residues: CASSLNSASGRDTQYF. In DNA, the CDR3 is TGTGCCAGCAGCTTAAATTCGGCTAGCGGGAGGGATACGCAGTATTTT.

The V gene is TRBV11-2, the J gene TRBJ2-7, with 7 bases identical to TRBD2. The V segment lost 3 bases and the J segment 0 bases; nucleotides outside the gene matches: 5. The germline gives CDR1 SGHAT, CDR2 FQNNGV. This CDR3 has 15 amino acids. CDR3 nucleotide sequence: TGTGCCAGCAGCTTTCCTAGCGGCCACTCCTACGAGCAGTACTTC. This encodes CASSFPSGHSYEQYF. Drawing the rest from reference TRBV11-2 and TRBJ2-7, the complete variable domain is EAGVAQSPRYKIIEKRQSVAFWCNPISGHATLYWYQQILGQGPKLLIQFQNNGVVDDSQLPKDRFSAERLKGVDSTLKIQPAKLEDSAVYLCASSFPSGHSYEQYFGPGTRLTVT.

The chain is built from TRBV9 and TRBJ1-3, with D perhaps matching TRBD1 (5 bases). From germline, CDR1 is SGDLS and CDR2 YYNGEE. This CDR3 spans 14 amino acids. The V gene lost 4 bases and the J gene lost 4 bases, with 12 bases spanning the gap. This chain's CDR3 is CASSLDSLGNTIYF. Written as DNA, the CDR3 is TGTGCCAGCAGCCTTGACAGTCTAGGAAACACCATATATTTT. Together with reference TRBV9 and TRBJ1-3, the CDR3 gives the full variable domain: DSGVTQTPKHLITATGQRVTLRCSPRSGDLSVYWYQQSLDQGLQFLIQYYNGEERAKGNILERFSAQQFPDLHSELNLSSLELGDSALYFCASSLDSLGNTIYFGEGSWLTVV.

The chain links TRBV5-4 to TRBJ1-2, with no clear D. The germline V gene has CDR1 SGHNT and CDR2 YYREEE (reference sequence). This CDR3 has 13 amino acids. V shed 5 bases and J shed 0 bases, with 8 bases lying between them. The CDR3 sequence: CASSIVANYGYTF. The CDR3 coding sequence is TGTGCCAGCAGTATCGTTGCTAACTATGGCTACACCTTC. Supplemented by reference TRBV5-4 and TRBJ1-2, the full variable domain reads ETGVTQSPTHLIKTRGQQVTLRCSSQSGHNTVSWYQQALGQGPQFIFQYYREEENGRGNFPPRFSGLQFPNYSSELNVNALELDDSALYLCASSIVANYGYTFGSGTRLTVV.

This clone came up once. CDR3 protein: CSVEPGYNEQFF. The DNA of the CDR3 is TGCAGCGTCGAGCCGGGGTACAATGAGCAGTTCTTC. This chain links TRBV29-1 with TRBJ2-1; D is perhaps TRBD2 (5 bases). This CDR3 contains 12 residues. From germline, CDR1 is SQVTM and CDR2 ANQGSEA. V gave up 6 bases and J gave up 4 bases, with 10 bases separating them.

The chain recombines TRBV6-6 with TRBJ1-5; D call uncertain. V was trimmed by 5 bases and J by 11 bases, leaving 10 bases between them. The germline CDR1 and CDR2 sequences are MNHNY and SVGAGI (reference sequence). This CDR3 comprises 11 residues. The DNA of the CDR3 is TGTGCCAGCAGTCAGGTCGGGGCCCAGCATTTT. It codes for CASSQVGAQHF.

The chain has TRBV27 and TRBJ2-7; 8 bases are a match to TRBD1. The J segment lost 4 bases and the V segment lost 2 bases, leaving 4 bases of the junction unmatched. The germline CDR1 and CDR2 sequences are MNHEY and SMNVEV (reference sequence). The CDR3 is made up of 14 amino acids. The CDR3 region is CASSLGQGAYEQYF. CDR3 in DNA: TGTGCCAGCAGTTTAGGGCAGGGGGCGTACGAGCAGTACTTC.

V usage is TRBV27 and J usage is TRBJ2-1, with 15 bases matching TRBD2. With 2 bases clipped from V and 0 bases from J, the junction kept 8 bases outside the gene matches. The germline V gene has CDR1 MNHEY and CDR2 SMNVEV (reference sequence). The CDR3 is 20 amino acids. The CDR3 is CASSLIGTSGGYSSYNEQFF. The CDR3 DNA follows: TGTGCCAGCAGTTTAATCGGGACTAGCGGGGGGTACAGCTCCTACAATGAGCAGTTCTTC.

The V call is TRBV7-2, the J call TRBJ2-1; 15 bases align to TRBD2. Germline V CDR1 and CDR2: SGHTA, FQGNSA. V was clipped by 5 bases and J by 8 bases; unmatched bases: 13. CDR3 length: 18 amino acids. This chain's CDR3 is CASSHRTSGGADSYEQFF. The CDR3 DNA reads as TGTGCCAGCAGCCACCGGACTAGCGGGGGGGCCGATAGCTATGAGCAGTTCTTC.

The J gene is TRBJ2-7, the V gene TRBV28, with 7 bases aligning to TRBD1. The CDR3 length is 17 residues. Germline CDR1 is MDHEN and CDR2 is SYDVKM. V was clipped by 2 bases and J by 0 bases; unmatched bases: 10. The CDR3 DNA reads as TGTGCCAGCAGTTTAGGGACAGTACTAAGAAGCTCCTACGAGCAGTACTTC. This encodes CASSLGTVLRSSYEQYF.

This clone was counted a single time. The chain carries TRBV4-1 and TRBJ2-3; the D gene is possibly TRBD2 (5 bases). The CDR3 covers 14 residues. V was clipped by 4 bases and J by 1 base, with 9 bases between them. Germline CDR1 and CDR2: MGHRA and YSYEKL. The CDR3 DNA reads TGCGCCAGCAGCCGTGGGAGAGGCACAGATACGCAGTATTTT. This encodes CASSRGRGTDTQYF.

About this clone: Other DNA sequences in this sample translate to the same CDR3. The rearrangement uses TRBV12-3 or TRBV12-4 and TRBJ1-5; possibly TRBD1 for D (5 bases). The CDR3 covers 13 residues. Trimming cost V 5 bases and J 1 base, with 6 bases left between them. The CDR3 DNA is TGTGCCAGCAGTCGACAGAGCAATCAGCCCCAGCATTTT. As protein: CASSRQSNQPQHF.

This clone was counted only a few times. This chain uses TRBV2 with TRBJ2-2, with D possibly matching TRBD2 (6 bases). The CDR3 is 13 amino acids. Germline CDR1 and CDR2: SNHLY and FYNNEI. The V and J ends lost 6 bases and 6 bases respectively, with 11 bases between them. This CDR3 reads CASRDYWAGELFF. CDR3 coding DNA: TGTGCCAGCAGGGACTATTGGGCCGGGGAGCTGTTTTTT.

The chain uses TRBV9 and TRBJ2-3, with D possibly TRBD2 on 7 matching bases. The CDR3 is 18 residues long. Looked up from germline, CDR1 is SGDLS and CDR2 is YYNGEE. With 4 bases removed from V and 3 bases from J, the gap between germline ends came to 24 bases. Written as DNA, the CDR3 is TGTGCCAGCAGCCCGATATGGGGGCCGGGGGGACTGACAGATACGCAGTATTTT. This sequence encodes CASSPIWGPGGLTDTQYF.

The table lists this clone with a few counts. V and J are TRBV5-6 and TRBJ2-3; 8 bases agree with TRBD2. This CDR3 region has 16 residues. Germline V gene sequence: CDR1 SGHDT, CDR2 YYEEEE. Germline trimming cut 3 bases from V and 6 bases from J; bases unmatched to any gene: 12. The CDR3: CASSSFRGASGDTQYF. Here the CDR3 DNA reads TGTGCCAGCAGCTCTTTTCGTGGGGCTAGCGGGGATACGCAGTATTTT.

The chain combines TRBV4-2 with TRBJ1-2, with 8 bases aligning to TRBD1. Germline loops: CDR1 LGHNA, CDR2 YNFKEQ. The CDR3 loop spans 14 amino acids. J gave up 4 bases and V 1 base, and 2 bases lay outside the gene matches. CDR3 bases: TGTGCCAGCAGCCAAGGAACAGGGGGCTATGGCTACACCTTC. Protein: CASSQGTGGYGYTF.

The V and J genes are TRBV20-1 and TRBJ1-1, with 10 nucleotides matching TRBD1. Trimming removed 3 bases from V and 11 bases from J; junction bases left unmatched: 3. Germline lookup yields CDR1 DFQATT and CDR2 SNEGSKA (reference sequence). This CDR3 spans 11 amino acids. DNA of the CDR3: TGCAGTGCTAGGACAGGGGGCTTGGCTTTCTTT. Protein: CSARTGGLAFF.

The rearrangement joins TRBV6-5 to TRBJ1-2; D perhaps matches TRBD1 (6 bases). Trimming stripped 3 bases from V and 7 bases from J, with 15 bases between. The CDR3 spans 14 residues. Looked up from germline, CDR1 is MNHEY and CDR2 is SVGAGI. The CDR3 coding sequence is TGTGCCAGCAGTTATAGACAGGCGAGCTTTGGCTACACCTTC. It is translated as CASSYRQASFGYTF.

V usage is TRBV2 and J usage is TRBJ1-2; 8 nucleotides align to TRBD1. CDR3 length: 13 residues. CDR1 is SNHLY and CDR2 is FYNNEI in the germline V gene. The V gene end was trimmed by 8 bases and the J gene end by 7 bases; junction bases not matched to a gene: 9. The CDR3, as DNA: TGTGCCAGCCTATTTCAGGGGGCCACTGGCTACACCTTC. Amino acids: CASLFQGATGYTF.

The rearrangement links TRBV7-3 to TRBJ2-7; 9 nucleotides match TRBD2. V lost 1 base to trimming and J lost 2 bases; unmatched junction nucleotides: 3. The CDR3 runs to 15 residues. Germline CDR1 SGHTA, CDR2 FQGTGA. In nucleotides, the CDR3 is TGTGCCAGCAGCTTAAGTGCGGGGGGGCCCTACGAGCAGTACTTC. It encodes CASSLSAGGPYEQYF.

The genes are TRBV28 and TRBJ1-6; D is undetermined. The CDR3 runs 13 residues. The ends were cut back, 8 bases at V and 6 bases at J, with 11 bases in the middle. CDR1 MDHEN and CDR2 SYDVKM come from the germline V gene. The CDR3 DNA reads TGTGCCAGCGCAACCCCACTTAATTCACCCCTCCACTTT. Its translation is CASATPLNSPLHF. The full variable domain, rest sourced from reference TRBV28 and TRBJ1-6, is DVKVTQSSRYLVKRTGEKVFLECVQDMDHENMFWYRQDPGLGLRLIYFSYDVKMKEKGDIPEGYSVSREKKERFSLILESASTNQTSMYLCASATPLNSPLHFGNGTRLTVT.

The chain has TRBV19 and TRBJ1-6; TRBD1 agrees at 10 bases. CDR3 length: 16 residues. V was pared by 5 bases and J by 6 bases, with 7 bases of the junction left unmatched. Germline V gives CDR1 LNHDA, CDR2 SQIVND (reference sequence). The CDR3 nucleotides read TGTGCCAGTAGTGCCGGGACAGGGGCGATTAATTCACCCCTCCACTTT. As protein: CASSAGTGAINSPLHF.

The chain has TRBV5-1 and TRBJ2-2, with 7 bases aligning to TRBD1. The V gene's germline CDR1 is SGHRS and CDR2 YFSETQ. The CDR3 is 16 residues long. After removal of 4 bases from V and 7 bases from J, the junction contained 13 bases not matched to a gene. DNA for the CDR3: TGCGCCAGCAGCCCGCGATCGACAGGGCTCGGCGGGGAGCTGTTTTTT. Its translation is CASSPRSTGLGGELFF.

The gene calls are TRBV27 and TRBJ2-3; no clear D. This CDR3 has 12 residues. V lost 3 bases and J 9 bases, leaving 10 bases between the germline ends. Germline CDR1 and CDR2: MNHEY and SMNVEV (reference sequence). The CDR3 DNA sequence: TGTGCCAGCAGTTTCCCCGGCAGGACGCAGTATTTT. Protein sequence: CASSFPGRTQYF.

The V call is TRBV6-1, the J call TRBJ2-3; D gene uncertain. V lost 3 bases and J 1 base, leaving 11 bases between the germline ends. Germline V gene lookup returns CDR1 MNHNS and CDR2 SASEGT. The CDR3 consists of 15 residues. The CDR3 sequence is CASSEPSLGTDTQYF. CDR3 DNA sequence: TGTGCCAGCAGTGAGCCCAGCCTAGGCACAGATACGCAGTATTTT.

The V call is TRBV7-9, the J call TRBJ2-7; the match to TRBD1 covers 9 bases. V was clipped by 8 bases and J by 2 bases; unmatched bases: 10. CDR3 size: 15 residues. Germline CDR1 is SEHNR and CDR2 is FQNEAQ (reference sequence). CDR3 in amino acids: CASRWDRAQPYEQYF. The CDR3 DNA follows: TGTGCCAGCCGCTGGGACAGGGCGCAGCCCTACGAGCAGTACTTC. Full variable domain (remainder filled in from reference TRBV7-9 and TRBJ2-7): DTGVSQNPRHKITKRGQNVTFRCDPISEHNRLYWYRQTLGQGPEFLTYFQNEAQLEKSRLLSDRFSAERPKGSFSTLEIQRTEQGDSAMYLCASRWDRAQPYEQYFGPGTRLTVT.

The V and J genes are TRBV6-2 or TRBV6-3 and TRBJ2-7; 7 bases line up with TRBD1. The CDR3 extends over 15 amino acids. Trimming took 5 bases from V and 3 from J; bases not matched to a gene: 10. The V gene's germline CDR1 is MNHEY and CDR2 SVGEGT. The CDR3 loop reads CASSGQVFGGYEQYF. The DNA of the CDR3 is TGTGCCAGCAGTGGACAGGTTTTTGGAGGCTACGAGCAGTACTTC.

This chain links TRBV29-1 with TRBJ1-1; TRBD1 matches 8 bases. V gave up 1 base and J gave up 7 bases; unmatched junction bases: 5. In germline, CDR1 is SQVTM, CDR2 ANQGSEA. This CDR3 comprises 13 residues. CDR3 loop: CSVEVGQGGEAFF. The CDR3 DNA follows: TGCAGCGTTGAAGTTGGACAGGGAGGTGAAGCTTTCTTT.

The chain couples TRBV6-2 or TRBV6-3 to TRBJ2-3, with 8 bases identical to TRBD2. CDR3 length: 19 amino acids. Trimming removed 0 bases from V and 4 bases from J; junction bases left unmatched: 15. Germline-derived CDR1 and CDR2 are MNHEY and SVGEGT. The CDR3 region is CASSYSLQRESVSADTQYF. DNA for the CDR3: TGTGCCAGCAGTTACTCGTTACAGCGGGAGAGTGTTAGCGCAGATACGCAGTATTTT.

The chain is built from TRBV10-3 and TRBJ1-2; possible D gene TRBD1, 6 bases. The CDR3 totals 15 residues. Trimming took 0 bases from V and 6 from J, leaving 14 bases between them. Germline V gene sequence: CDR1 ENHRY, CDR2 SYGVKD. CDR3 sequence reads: CAISESTQGWDGYTF. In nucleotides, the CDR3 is TGTGCCATCAGTGAGTCGACTCAGGGGTGGGATGGCTACACCTTC.

DNA of the CDR3: TGTGCCAGCAGCTCCGTCGGCTCTGGGGCCAACGTCCTGACTTTC. Its translation: CASSSVGSGANVLTF. The chain recombines TRBV7-2 with TRBJ2-6, with D unresolved. V lost 4 bases and J lost 0, with 7 bases in between. CDR1 is SGHTA, CDR2 FQGNSA, per germline. The CDR3 covers 15 residues.